The table lists the clone carrying this T cell receptor (beta chain) with a few counts. As yet, its antigen is unknown. TCRdb recomputed calls from the 5' RACE reads with MiXCR, one row per CDR3 protein. The repertoire holds approximately 300,000 distinct CDR3 sequences, with approximately 19% as singletons. These data are taken from a study of T-cell memory formation after mild COVID-19. Notes on the study in general: The appearance of some responding clones in pre-infection memory suggested that cross-reactive memory joined.

The CDR3 loop spans 12 amino acids. V was clipped by 6 bases and J by 6 bases, with 6 bases between them. Germline V gene data show CDR1 as MNHNS and CDR2 as SASEGT. The sequenced sample consisted of PBMCs or a T cell subset sorted from them (not recorded which). The genes are TRBV6-1 and TRBJ1-6; D gene uncertain. The clonotype originates from a man aged 18 to 30 who had mild COVID-19 (a few samples of this study predate the infection). Cell type and time point are not known. CDR3 DNA sequence: TGTGCCAGCAGCGAATCTAATTCACCCCTCCACTTT. Translated: CASSESNSPLHF.